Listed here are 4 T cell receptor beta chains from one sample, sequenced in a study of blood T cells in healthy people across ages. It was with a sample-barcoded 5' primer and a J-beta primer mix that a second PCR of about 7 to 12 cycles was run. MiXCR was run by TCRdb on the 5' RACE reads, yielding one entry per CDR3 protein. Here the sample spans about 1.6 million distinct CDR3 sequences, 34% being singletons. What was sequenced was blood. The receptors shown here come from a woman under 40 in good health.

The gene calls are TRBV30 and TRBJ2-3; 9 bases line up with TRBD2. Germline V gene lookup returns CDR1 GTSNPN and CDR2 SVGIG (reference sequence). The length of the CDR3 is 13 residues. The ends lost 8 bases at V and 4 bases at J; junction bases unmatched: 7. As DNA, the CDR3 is TGTGCCCGATTAGCGGGAGCAGCAGATACGCAGTATTTT. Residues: CARLAGAADTQYF.

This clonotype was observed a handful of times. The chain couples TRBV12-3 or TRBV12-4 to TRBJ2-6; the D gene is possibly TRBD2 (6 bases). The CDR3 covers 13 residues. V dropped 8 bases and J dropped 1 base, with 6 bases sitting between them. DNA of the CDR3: TGTGCCAGCGCGGGGTCTGGGGCCAACGTCCTGACTTTC. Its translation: CASAGSGANVLTF.

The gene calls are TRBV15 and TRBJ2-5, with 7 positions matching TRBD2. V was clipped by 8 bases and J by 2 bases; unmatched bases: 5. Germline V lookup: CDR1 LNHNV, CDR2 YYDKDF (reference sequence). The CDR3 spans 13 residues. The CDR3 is CATGWRGQETQYF. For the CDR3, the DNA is TGTGCCACCGGTTGGCGGGGGCAAGAGACCCAGTACTTC.

The CDR3 DNA is TGTGCCAGCAGCGAGACAGGGGCCGCGAACACTGAAGCTTTCTTT. Encoded protein: CASSETGAANTEAFF. This chain connects TRBV9 to TRBJ1-1; 8 nucleotides match TRBD1. The ends lost 3 bases at V and 1 base at J; junction bases unmatched: 5. The CDR3 loop spans 15 amino acids. Germline V gives CDR1 SGDLS, CDR2 YYNGEE.